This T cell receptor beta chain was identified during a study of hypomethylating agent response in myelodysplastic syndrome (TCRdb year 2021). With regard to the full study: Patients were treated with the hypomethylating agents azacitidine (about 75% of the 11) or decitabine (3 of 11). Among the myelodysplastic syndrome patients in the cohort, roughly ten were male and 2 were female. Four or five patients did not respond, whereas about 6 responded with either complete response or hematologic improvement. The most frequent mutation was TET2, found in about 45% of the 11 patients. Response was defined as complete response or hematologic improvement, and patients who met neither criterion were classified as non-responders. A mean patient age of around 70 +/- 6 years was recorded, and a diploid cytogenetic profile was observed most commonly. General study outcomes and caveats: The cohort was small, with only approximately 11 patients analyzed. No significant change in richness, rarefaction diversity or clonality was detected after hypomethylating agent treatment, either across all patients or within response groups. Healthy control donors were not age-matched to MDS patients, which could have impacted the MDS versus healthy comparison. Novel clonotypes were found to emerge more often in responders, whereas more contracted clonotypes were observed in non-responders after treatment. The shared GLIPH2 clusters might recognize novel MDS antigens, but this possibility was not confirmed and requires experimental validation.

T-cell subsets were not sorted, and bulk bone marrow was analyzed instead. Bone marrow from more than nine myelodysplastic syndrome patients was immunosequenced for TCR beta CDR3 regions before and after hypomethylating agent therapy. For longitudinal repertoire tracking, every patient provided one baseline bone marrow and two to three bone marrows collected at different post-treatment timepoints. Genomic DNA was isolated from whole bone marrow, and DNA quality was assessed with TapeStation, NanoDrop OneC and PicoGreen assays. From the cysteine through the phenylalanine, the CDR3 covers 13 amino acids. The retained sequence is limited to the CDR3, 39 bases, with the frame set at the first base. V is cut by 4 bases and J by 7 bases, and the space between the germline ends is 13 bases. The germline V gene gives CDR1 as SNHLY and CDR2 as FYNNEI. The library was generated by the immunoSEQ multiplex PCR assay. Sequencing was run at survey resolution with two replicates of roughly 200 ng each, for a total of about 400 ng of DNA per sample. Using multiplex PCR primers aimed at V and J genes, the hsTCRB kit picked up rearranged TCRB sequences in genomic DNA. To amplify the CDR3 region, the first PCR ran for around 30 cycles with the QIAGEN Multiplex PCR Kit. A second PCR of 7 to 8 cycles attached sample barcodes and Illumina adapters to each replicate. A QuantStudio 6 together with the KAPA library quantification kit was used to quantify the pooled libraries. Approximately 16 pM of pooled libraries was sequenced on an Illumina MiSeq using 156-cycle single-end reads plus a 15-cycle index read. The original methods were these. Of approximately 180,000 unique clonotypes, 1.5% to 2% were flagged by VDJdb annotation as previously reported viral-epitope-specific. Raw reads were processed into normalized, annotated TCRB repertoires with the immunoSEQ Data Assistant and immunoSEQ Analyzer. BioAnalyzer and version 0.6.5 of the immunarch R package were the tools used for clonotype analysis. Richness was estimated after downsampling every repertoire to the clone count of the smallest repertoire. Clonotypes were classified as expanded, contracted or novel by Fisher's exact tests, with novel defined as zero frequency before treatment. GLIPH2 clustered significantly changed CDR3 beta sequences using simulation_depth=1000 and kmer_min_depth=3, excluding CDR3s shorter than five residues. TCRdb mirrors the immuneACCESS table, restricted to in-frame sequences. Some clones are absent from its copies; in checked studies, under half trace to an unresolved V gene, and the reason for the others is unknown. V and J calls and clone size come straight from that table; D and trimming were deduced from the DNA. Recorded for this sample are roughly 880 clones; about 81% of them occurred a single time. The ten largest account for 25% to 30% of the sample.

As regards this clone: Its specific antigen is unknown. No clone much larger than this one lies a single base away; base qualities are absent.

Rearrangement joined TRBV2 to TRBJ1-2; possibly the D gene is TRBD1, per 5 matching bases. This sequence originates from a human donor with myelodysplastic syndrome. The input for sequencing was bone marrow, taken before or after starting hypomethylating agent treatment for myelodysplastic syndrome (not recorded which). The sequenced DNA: TGTGCCAGCAGTGGTCCCGGGGGGGTTGGCTACACCTTC. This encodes CASSGPGGVGYTF. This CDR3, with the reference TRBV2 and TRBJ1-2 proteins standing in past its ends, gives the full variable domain EPEVTQTPSHQVTQMGQEVILRCVPISNHLYFYWYRQILGQKVEFLVSFYNNEISEKSEIFDDQFSVERPDGSNFTLKIRSTKLEDSAMYFCASSGPGGVGYTFGSGTRLTVV.